What follows are 27 T cell receptor beta chains derived from one specimen sequenced in a study of shared clonotypes between healthy human individuals. Clones were sequenced by immunoSEQ multiplex PCR, and TCRdb holds only the in-frame ones, with some missing. The data hold roughly 2.5 million clones, with around nine tenths observed a single time. Sequenced: naive CD4+ T cells sorted from blood. Sample subset: CD45RA+ positively selected. Receptors originate from a man aged 18 to 30 in good health.

The J gene is TRBJ2-2, the V gene TRBV7-9; D gene ambiguous. V was trimmed by 2 bases and J by 4 bases, leaving 14 bases between them. Looked up from germline, CDR1 is SEHNR and CDR2 is FQNEAQ (reference sequence). The CDR3 extends over 16 amino acids. CDR3 sequence: CASSLKLGRSTGELFF. The CDR3 DNA sequence: TGTGCCAGCAGCTTAAAGCTCGGACGGTCCACCGGGGAGCTGTTTTTT.

The V and J genes are TRBV7-2 and TRBJ2-5; D might be TRBD1 (6 bases). CDR1 is SGHTA and CDR2 is FQGNSA in the germline V gene. The CDR3 has 14 residues. Trimming took off 6 bases at V and 5 bases at J, with 16 bases between the two ends. The CDR3 DNA follows: TGTGCCAGCAGTCAAAATCAGGGGTACGAGACCCAGTACTTC. Amino acid sequence: CASSQNQGYETQYF. The full variable domain, its missing parts supplied by reference TRBV7-2 and TRBJ2-5, is GAGVSQSPSNKVTEKGKDVELRCDPISGHTALYWYRQSLGQGLEFLIYFQGNSAPDKSGLPSDRFSAERTGGSVSTLTIQRTQQEDSAVYLCASSQNQGYETQYFGPGTRLLVL.

The rearrangement links TRBV18 to TRBJ1-2; the D gene is possibly TRBD1 (6 bases). This CDR3 contains 18 residues. The germline V gene encodes CDR1 KGHSH and CDR2 LQKENI. The V gene lost 2 bases and the J gene lost 0 bases, with 19 bases spanning the gap. The CDR3 sequence: CASSPLKVVPGANYGYTF. The CDR3 DNA is TGTGCCAGCTCACCATTGAAAGTGGTCCCAGGGGCTAACTATGGCTACACCTTC.

This clone was seen more than once but under ten times. The same CDR3 arises from other DNA sequences in this sample as well. This chain joins TRBV2 and TRBJ2-1; unclear D gene. With 3 bases removed from V and 6 bases from J, the gap between germline ends came to 0 bases. The CDR3 has 10 amino acids. Germline CDR1 is SNHLY and CDR2 is FYNNEI. The CDR3 coding sequence is TGTGCCAGCAGTGACAATGAGCAGTTCTTC. It specifies CASSDNEQFF.

The chain uses TRBV28 and TRBJ2-7, with D maybe TRBD2 (5 bases). Germline-derived CDR1 and CDR2 are MDHEN and SYDVKM. The CDR3 runs to 12 residues. V lost 4 bases and J lost 6, with 10 bases in between. The CDR3 DNA is TGTGCCAGCAGTTCGAGGGTATTCGAGCAGTACTTC. Encoded protein: CASSSRVFEQYF.

The V gene is TRBV11-2, the J gene TRBJ2-3; possibly TRBD2 for D (5 bases). Trimming removed 1 base at V and 2 bases at J, with 10 bases between. Germline V lookup: CDR1 SGHAT, CDR2 FQNNGV. The CDR3 totals 15 residues. CDR3 coding DNA: TGTGCCAGCAGCTTAGTAGGCGGGTACACAGATACGCAGTATTTT. Its protein is CASSLVGGYTDTQYF.

The CDR3 DNA is TGTGCCAGCAGCTCTCCGACCACTGTCGGCGGGGAGCTGTTTTTT. Its protein product is CASSSPTTVGGELFF. The gene calls are TRBV7-3 and TRBJ2-2; D gene ambiguous. Deletions cut 4 bases from V and 7 bases from J, with 16 bases between. The CDR3 is 15 residues long. Germline V gene lookup returns CDR1 SGHTA and CDR2 FQGTGA.

The V gene is TRBV30, the J gene TRBJ1-1; D is undetermined. The CDR3 is 17 amino acids. The V end was cut by 0 bases, the J end by 4 bases, with 21 bases between. The germline V gene has CDR1 GTSNPN and CDR2 SVGIG (reference sequence). The CDR3 DNA reads as TGTGCCTGGAGTGTAGGTCTGACAAGTCAGTTTACCACTGAAGCTTTCTTT. Encoded protein: CAWSVGLTSQFTTEAFF.

V gene TRBV30 combines with J gene TRBJ2-6, with TRBD2 matching 8 bases. CDR3 length equals 19 residues. CDR1 and CDR2 from the germline V gene are GTSNPN and SVGIG (reference sequence). V lost 3 bases to trimming and J lost 1 base; unmatched junction nucleotides: 14. CDR3 DNA sequence: TGTGCCTGGAGCCTGCGCTGGCGGGAGGTTCCTTCTGGGGCCAACGTCCTGACTTTC. It is translated as CAWSLRWREVPSGANVLTF.

CDR3 in amino acids: CASSLGSITSGELFF. Written as DNA, the CDR3 is TGTGCCAGCAGCTTAGGGAGTATCACCTCCGGGGAGCTGTTTTTT. The chain recombines TRBV11-3 with TRBJ2-2; the D is unclear. Trimming stripped 1 base from V and 6 bases from J, with 12 bases between. Germline loops: CDR1 SGHNT, CDR2 YENEEA. CDR3 length equals 15 residues.

This clone was found a few times. CDR3 in DNA: TGCAGCGTCCCAACAGGGTTGGTACCCCTCCACTTT. This sequence encodes CSVPTGLVPLHF. V usage is TRBV29-1 and J usage is TRBJ1-6; tentatively, D is TRBD1 (6 bases). V lost 6 bases and J 12 bases, leaving 15 bases between the germline ends. Germline V gene sequence: CDR1 SQVTM, CDR2 ANQGSEA. This CDR3 has 12 amino acids.

The DNA of the CDR3 is TGTGCCAGCAGTGTGGACGGTGTGGGGTCTTACGAGCAGTACTTC. Translating it yields CASSVDGVGSYEQYF. The chain couples TRBV27 to TRBJ2-7; D is unresolved. Germline V gene sequence: CDR1 MNHEY, CDR2 SMNVEV (reference sequence). The CDR3 has 15 amino acids. V was cut by 5 bases and J by 4 bases, with 18 bases left in between.

The rearrangement uses TRBV11-3 and TRBJ2-1, with 9 bases aligning to TRBD2. CDR1 is SGHNT and CDR2 is YENEEA in the germline V gene. The CDR3 spans 14 residues. V lost 1 base to trimming and J lost 9 bases; unmatched junction nucleotides: 4. The CDR3, as DNA: TGTGCCAGCAGCTTAGGCGGGAGGGGAACTGAGCAGTTCTTC. The encoded protein is CASSLGGRGTEQFF.

This chain links TRBV28 with TRBJ2-5; TRBD1 is a possible D gene (6 bases). Trimming shortened V by 6 bases and J by 5 bases, and 10 bases separated the two germline ends. The CDR3 sequence is 12 residues long. Germline V CDR1 and CDR2: MDHEN, SYDVKM. CDR3 nucleotides: TGTGCCAGCAGCCCGAGGGGGGAGACCCAGTACTTC. This translates into CASSPRGETQYF.

The V call is TRBV7-9, the J call TRBJ2-1; TRBD1 agrees at 10 bases. The length of the CDR3 is 16 residues. Germline loops: CDR1 SEHNR, CDR2 FQNEAQ (reference sequence). J gave up 6 bases and V 1 base, and 6 bases lay outside the gene matches. The CDR3 loop is CASSLVGQGTFNEQFF. CDR3 coding DNA: TGTGCCAGCAGCTTAGTGGGACAGGGGACCTTCAATGAGCAGTTCTTC.

The V call is TRBV2, the J call TRBJ1-2; 9 nucleotides match TRBD1. This CDR3 region has 13 residues. Trimming at V came to 8 bases and at J to 8 bases, leaving 9 bases not matched to a gene. Germline V gene sequence: CDR1 SNHLY, CDR2 FYNNEI. CDR3 protein: CASAIQGAAGYTF. In nucleotides, the CDR3 is TGTGCCAGCGCAATACAGGGGGCCGCGGGCTACACCTTC.

The genes are TRBV6-5 and TRBJ2-3; no reliable D call. The CDR3 has 14 amino acids. Germline V lookup: CDR1 MNHEY, CDR2 SVGAGI. Trimming shortened V by 6 bases and J by 5 bases, and 15 bases separated the two germline ends. CDR3 bases: TGTGCCAGCAGCTCTGGTCAAGGGATAGATACGCAGTATTTT. Its translation: CASSSGQGIDTQYF.

A note on this clone: Different DNA sequences within this sample yield the same CDR3. V is TRBV2 and J is TRBJ2-7; tentative D call: TRBD1 (6 bases). CDR1 SNHLY and CDR2 FYNNEI come from the germline V gene. Trimming cost V 6 bases and J 5 bases, with 11 bases left between them. This CDR3 region has 12 residues. The CDR3 bases are TGTGCCAGCAGGGAACAGGGTGACGAGCAGTACTTC. This encodes CASREQGDEQYF.

This clone was recorded once. Within the sample, other DNA sequences also encode this same CDR3. V usage is TRBV10-3 and J usage is TRBJ2-5; unclear D gene. V was pared by 0 bases and J by 4 bases, with 3 bases between. Per germline, CDR1 ENHRY and CDR2 SYGVKD. The CDR3 length is 12 residues. The CDR3 sequence is CAISESRETQYF. For the CDR3, the DNA is TGTGCCATCAGTGAGTCTCGAGAGACCCAGTACTTC.

V gene TRBV5-1 combines with J gene TRBJ2-2, with 7 bases that match TRBD2. Per the germline V gene, CDR1 is SGHRS and CDR2 is YFSETQ. Trimming at V came to 4 bases and at J to 7 bases, leaving 4 bases not matched to a gene. The CDR3 runs to 13 residues. The chain's CDR3 is CASSRTGGGELFF. For the CDR3, the DNA is TGCGCCAGCAGCCGGACGGGAGGCGGGGAGCTGTTTTTT.

The genes are TRBV5-1 and TRBJ1-6; TRBD1 might be the D (5 bases). The CDR3 is made up of 14 amino acids. Germline CDR1 and CDR2: SGHRS and YFSETQ. Trimming took off 0 bases at V and 6 bases at J, with 7 bases between the two ends. Written as DNA, the CDR3 is TGCGCCAGCAGCTTGGACGGGGCTAATTCACCCCTCCACTTT. Translation gives CASSLDGANSPLHF.

The rearrangement links TRBV11-2 to TRBJ1-6; D remains unclear. CDR3 size: 14 residues. Per germline, CDR1 SGHAT and CDR2 FQNNGV. The V end lost 5 bases, the J end lost 7 bases, and 12 bases lay between the germline ends. This CDR3 reads CASSPLRVNSPLHF. The CDR3 region has the DNA TGTGCCAGCAGCCCCCTGCGAGTAAATTCACCCCTCCACTTT. The variable domain in full, completed from reference TRBV11-2 and TRBJ1-6, reads EAGVAQSPRYKIIEKRQSVAFWCNPISGHATLYWYQQILGQGPKLLIQFQNNGVVDDSQLPKDRFSAERLKGVDSTLKIQPAKLEDSAVYLCASSPLRVNSPLHFGNGTRLTVT.

In nucleotides, the CDR3 is TGTGCCAGCAGTGAAGGACGGGACAGGGTTAAATATGGCTACACCTTC. Its protein product is CASSEGRDRVKYGYTF. The V call is TRBV2, the J call TRBJ1-2, with 9 bases that match TRBD1. V dropped 1 base and J dropped 5; count of bases not matched to a gene: 8. The length of the CDR3 is 16 residues. CDR1 is SNHLY, CDR2 FYNNEI, per germline. Full variable domain (outside the CDR3, taken from reference TRBV2 and TRBJ1-2): EPEVTQTPSHQVTQMGQEVILRCVPISNHLYFYWYRQILGQKVEFLVSFYNNEISEKSEIFDDQFSVERPDGSNFTLKIRSTKLEDSAMYFCASSEGRDRVKYGYTFGSGTRLTVV.

The CDR3 spells CASSHLSPGEQYF. The CDR3, as DNA: TGCGCCAGCAGCCATCTGAGCCCCGGCGAGCAGTACTTC. This sequence joins TRBV4-1 and TRBJ2-7, with D unclear. CDR3 size: 13 residues. Germline CDR1 MGHRA, CDR2 YSYEKL. Trimming left V 3 bases short and J 6 bases short, with 12 bases between.

The genes are TRBV7-3 and TRBJ2-3; TRBD2 matches at 10 bases. The CDR3 runs 17 residues. V shed 5 bases, J shed 4 bases, and the junction held 12 bases outside the gene matches. The germline V gene encodes CDR1 SGHTA and CDR2 FQGTGA. The CDR3 nucleotides are TGTGCCAGCAGCCCAGGCAGCGGGGGGGCCGGGGCAGATACGCAGTATTTT. Protein: CASSPGSGGAGADTQYF.

The chain recombines TRBV15 with TRBJ2-3; the match to TRBD1 covers 7 bases. Per germline, CDR1 LNHNV and CDR2 YYDKDF (reference sequence). CDR3 length equals 15 residues. V shed 5 bases, J shed 2 bases, and the junction held 7 bases outside the gene matches. The CDR3 is CATSVGTVDTDTQYF. Written as DNA, the CDR3 is TGTGCCACCAGCGTCGGGACAGTGGACACAGATACGCAGTATTTT.

The rearrangement uses TRBV27 and TRBJ2-5; weak D call: TRBD2 (6 bases). CDR3 length equals 13 residues. The V gene's germline CDR1 is MNHEY and CDR2 SMNVEV (reference sequence). Trimming removed 5 bases at V and 5 bases at J, with 12 bases between. This CDR3 reads CASSLLARETQYF. CDR3 nucleotides: TGTGCCAGCAGTCTACTAGCCCGGGAGACCCAGTACTTC.